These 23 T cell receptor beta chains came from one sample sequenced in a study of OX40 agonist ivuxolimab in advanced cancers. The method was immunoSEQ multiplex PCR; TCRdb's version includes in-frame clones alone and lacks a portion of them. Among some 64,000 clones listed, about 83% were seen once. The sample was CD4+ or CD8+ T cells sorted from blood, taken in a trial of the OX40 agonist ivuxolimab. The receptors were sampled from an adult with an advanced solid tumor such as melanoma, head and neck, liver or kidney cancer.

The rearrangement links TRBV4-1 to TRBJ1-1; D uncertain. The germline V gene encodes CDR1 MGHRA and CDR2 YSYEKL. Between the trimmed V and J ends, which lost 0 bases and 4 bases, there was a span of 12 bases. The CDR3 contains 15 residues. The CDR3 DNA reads TGCGCCAGCAGCCAAGACCCCTGGGAGTCCACTGAAGCTTTCTTT. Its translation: CASSQDPWESTEAFF.

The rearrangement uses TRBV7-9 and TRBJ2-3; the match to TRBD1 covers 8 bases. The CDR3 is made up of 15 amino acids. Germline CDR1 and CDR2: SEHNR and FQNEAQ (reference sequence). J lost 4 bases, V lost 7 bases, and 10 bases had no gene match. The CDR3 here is CASNSRDRRADTQYF. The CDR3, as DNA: TGTGCCAGCAACTCCCGGGACAGGAGGGCAGATACGCAGTATTTT.

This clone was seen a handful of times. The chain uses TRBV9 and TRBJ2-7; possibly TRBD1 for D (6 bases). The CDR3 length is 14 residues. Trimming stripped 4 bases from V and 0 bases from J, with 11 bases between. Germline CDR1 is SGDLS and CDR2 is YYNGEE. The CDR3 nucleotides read TGTGCCAGCAGCCCCCAGGGGAGCTCCTACGAGCAGTACTTC. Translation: CASSPQGSSYEQYF. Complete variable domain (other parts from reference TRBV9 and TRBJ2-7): DSGVTQTPKHLITATGQRVTLRCSPRSGDLSVYWYQQSLDQGLQFLIQYYNGEERAKGNILERFSAQQFPDLHSELNLSSLELGDSALYFCASSPQGSSYEQYFGPGTRLTVT.

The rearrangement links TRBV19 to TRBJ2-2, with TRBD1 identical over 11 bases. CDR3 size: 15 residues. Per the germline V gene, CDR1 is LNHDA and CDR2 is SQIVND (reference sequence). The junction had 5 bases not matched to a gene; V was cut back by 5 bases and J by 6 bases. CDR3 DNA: TGTGCCAGTAGTCTAGGACAGGGGGCGCCCGGGGAGCTGTTTTTT. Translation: CASSLGQGAPGELFF.

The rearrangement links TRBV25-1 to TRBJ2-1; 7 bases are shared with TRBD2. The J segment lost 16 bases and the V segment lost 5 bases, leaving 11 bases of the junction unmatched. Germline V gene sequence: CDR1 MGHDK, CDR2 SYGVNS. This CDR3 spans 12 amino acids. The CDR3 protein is CASSLTSRYLFF. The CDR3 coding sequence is TGTGCCAGCAGTTTGACTAGCCGATATCTATTCTTC.

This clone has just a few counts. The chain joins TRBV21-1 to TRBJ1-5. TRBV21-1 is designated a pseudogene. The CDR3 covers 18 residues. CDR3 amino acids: CASSKRETSGTSNQPQHF. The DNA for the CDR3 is TGTGCCAGCAGCAAAAGGGAAACCTCCGGGACTAGCAATCAGCCCCAGCATTTT.

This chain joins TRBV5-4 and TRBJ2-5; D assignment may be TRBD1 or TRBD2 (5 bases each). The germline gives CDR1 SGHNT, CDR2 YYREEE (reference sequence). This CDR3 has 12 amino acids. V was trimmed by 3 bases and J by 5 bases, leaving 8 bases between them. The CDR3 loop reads CASSWDLETQYF. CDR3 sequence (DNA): TGTGCCAGCAGCTGGGACCTTGAGACCCAGTACTTC.

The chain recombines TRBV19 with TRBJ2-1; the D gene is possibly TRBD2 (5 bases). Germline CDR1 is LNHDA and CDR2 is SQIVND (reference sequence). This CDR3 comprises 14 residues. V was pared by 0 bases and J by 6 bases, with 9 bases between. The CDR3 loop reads CASSIEPGINEQFF. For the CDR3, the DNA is TGTGCCAGTAGTATAGAGCCGGGGATCAATGAGCAGTTCTTC.

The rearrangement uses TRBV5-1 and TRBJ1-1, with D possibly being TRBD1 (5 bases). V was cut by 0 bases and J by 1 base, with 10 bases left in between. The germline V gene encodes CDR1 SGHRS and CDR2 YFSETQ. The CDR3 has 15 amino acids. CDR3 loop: CASSLGVTGNTEAFF. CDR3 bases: TGCGCCAGCAGCTTGGGGGTTACAGGGAACACTGAAGCTTTCTTT.

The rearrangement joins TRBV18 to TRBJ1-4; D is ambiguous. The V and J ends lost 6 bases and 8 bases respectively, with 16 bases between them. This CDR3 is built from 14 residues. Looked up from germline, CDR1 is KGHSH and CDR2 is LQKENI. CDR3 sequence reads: CASSQTAGEEKLFF. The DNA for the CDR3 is TGTGCCAGCTCCCAGACGGCGGGCGAAGAAAAACTGTTTTTT.

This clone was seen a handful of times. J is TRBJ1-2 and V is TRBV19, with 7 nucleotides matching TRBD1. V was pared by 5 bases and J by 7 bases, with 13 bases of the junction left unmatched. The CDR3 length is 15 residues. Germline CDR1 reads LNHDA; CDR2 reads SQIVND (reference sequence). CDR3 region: CASSSATGTAAGYTF. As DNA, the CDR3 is TGTGCCAGTAGTTCGGCGACAGGGACGGCTGCTGGCTACACCTTC.

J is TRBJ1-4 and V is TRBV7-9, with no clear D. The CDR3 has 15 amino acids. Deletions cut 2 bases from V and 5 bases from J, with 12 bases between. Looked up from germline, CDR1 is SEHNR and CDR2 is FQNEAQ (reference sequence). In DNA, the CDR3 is TGTGCCAGCAGCTTAAATCAACTAAGCAATGAAAAACTGTTTTTT. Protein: CASSLNQLSNEKLFF. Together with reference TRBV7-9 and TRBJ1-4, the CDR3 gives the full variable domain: DTGVSQNPRHKITKRGQNVTFRCDPISEHNRLYWYRQTLGQGPEFLTYFQNEAQLEKSRLLSDRFSAERPKGSFSTLEIQRTEQGDSAMYLCASSLNQLSNEKLFFGSGTQLSVL.

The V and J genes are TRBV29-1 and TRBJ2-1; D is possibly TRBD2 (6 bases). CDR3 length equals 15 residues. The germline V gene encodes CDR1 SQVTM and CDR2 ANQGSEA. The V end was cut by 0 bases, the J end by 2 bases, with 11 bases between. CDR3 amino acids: CSVEDNGRTYNEQFF. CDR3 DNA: TGCAGCGTTGAAGATAACGGGAGAACCTACAATGAGCAGTTCTTC.

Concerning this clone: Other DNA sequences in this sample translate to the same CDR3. CDR3: CASSLGGAKNIQYF. CDR3 sequence (DNA): TGTGCCAGCAGCTTGGGGGGAGCCAAAAACATTCAGTACTTC. The chain joins TRBV5-6 to TRBJ2-4; D gene unclear. Per germline, CDR1 SGHDT and CDR2 YYEEEE. This CDR3 is built from 14 residues. Trimming cost V 0 bases and J 0 bases, with 4 bases left between them.

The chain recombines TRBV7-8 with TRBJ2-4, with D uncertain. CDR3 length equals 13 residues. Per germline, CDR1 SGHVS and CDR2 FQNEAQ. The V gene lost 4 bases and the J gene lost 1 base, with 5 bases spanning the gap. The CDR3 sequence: CASSSGAKNIQYF. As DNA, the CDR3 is TGTGCCAGCAGCTCTGGCGCCAAAAACATTCAGTACTTC.

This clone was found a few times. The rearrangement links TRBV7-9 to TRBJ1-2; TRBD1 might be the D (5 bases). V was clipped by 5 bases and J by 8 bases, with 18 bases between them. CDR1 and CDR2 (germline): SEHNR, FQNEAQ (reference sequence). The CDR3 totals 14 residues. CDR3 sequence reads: CASSTQTENYGYTF. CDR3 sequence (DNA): TGTGCCAGCAGCACCCAGACAGAGAATTACGGCTACACCTTC.

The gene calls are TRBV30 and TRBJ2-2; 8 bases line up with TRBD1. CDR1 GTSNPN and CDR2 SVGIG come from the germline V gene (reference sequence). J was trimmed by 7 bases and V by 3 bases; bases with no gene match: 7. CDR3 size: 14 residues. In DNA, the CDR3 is TGTGCCTGGAGAGCCAGGGGGCTCGGCGGGGAGCTGTTTTTT. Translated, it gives CAWRARGLGGELFF. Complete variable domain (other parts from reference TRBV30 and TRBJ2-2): SQTIHQWPATLVQPVGSPLSLECTVEGTSNPNLYWYRQAAGRGLQLLFYSVGIGQISSEVPQNLSASRPQDRQFILSSKKLLLSDSGFYLCAWRARGLGGELFFGEGSRLTVL.

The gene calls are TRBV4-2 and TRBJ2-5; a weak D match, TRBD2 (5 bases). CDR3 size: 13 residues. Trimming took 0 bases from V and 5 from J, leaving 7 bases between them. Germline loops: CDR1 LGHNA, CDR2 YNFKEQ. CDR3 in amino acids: CASSQEGGETQYF. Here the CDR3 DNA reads TGTGCCAGCAGCCAAGAGGGCGGGGAGACCCAGTACTTC.

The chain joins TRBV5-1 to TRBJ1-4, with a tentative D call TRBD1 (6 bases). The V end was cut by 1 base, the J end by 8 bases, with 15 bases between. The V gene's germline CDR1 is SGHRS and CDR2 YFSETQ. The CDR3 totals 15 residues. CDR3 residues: CASSLRGGSREKLFF. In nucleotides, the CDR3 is TGCGCCAGCAGCTTGCGGGGGGGCTCTCGAGAAAAACTGTTTTTT.

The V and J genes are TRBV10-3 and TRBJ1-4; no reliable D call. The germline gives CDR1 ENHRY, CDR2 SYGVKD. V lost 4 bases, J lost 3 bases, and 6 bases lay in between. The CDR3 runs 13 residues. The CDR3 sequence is CAISGSPNEKLFF. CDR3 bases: TGTGCCATCAGTGGATCCCCTAATGAAAAACTGTTTTTT.

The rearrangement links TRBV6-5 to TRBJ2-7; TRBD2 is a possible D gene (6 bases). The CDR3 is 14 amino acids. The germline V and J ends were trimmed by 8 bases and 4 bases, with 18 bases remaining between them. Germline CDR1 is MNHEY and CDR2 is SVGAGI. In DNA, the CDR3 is TGTGCCAGCGGAGAGGGGAGGAACCTATACGAGCAGTACTTC. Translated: CASGEGRNLYEQYF.

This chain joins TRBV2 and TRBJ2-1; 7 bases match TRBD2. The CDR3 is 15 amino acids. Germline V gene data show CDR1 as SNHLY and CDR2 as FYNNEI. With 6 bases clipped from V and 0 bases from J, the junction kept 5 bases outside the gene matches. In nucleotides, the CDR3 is TGTGCCAGCAGCCCCCCTAGCGGCTCCTACAATGAGCAGTTCTTC. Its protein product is CASSPPSGSYNEQFF.

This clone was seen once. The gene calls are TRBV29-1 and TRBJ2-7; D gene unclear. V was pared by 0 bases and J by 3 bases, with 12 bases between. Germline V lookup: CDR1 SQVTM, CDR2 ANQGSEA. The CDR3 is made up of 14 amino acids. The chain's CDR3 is CSVEDRGGSYEQYF. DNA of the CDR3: TGCAGCGTTGAAGATCGTGGCGGTAGCTACGAGCAGTACTTC.